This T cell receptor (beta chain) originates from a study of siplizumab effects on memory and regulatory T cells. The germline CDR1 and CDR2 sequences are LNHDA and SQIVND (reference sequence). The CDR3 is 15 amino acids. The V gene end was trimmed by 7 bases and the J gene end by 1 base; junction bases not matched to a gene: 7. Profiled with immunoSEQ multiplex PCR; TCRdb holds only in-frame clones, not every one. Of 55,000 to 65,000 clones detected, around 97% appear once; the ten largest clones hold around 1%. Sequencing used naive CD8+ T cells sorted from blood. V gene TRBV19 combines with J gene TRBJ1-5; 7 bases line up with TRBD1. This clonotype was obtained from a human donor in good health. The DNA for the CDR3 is TGTGCCAGTAACCTGGAGGGGGCGAGCAATCAGCCCCAGCATTTT. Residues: CASNLEGASNQPQHF.